Listed below are T cell receptor beta chains from one sample, sequenced in a study of cytomegalovirus exposure and HLA in healthy donors. Sequenced by immunoSEQ multiplex PCR; TCRdb stores in-frame clones only, minus some. The sample holds about 94,000 clones, roughly 78% seen once. Input material: PBMCs. Receptor source: a woman aged 55-70 years in good health and CMV-seronegative. Each CDR3 is given with its conserved first and last residue. A D gene is named only where the DNA matches it firmly. Expanded clones are given a class, and other clones once, few, many or no size at all.

abundance	v_gene	j_gene	d_gene	CDR3nt	CDR3aa
.	TRBV18	TRBJ1-4	.	TGTGCCAGCTCACCCCCGTCGGCTAATGAAAAACTGTTTTTT	CASSPPSANEKLFF
.	TRBV29-1	TRBJ1-4	TRBD1	TGCAGCGTTGCAATAACCGGGACAGAAAATGAAAAACTGTTTTTT	CSVAITGTENEKLFF
once	TRBV6-5	TRBJ2-7	.	TGTGCCTACATTCAAGGGGTTCACGAGCAGTACTTC	CAYIQGVHEQYF
.	TRBV6-5	TRBJ1-1	.	TGTGCCAGCGGGGGGTATTCCACTGAAGCTTTCTTT	CASGGYSTEAFF
.	TRBV9	TRBJ2-1	TRBD2	TGTGCCAGCAGCAGCTTAGCGGGAGGGCCCTCGTGGAATGAGCAGTTCTTC	CASSSLAGGPSWNEQFF
.	TRBV4-1	TRBJ2-7	TRBD1	TGCGCCAGCAGCGACGGGACAGAATACGAGCAGTACTTC	CASSDGTEYEQYF
.	TRBV6-5	TRBJ1-2	TRBD1	TGTGCCAGCACCAACGGGGGACAGGTGAATGGCTACACCTTC	CASTNGGQVNGYTF
.	TRBV12-5	TRBJ1-5	TRBD1	TGTGCTAGTGGTTCGGAAGGGACAGCTCGCAATCAGCCCCAGCATTTT	CASGSEGTARNQPQHF
.	TRBV4-3	TRBJ1-2	.	TGCGCCAGCAGCCAAGACAGGGTGAGGGGCTACACCTTC	CASSQDRVRGYTF
.	TRBV19	TRBJ1-5	.	TGTGCCAGTAGTCCCCGGGGTCAGCCCCAGCATTTT	CASSPRGQPQHF
.	TRBV2	TRBJ1-2	.	TGTGCCAGCAGTGAAGTCGGGGTTGGTGGCTACACCTTC	CASSEVGVGGYTF
.	TRBV6-5	TRBJ1-1	.	TGTGCCAGCAGTCCCCCCGGGGTGGGAAACACTGAAGCTTTCTTT	CASSPPGVGNTEAFF
.	TRBV5-6	TRBJ2-3	TRBD1	TGTGCCAGTTCCCCGCCCGGGACAGCGAGCACAGATACGCAGTATTTT	CASSPPGTASTDTQYF
.	TRBV7-6	TRBJ2-1	TRBD1	TGTGCCAGCAGCCCCTGGACAGGGACAAATGAGCAGTTCTTC	CASSPWTGTNEQFF
.	TRBV7-2	TRBJ2-7	.	TGTGCCAGCAGCTCATGGAGCTACGAGCAGTACTTC	CASSSWSYEQYF
.	TRBV30	TRBJ1-1	.	TGTGCCTGGGTGGGGGGTAGGAACACTGAAGCTTTCTTT	CAWVGGRNTEAFF
once	TRBV6-5	TRBJ2-1	TRBD2	TGTGCCAGCAGCCGGCGGGGGTCCTACAATGAGCAGTTCTTC	CASSRRGSYNEQFF
.	TRBV11-2	TRBJ1-6	.	TGTGCCAGCAGCTCGCTAGGCTCCTATAATTCACCCCTCCACTTT	CASSSLGSYNSPLHF
.	TRBV28	TRBJ1-2	TRBD1	TGTGCCAGCAAAGCTCCGGCCGAGGGGGCGCTTGGCTATGGCTACACCTTC	CASKAPAEGALGYGYTF
.	TRBV6-5	TRBJ2-7	TRBD2	TGTGCCAGCAGTCCTAGCGGGAGTTACGAGCAGTACTTC	CASSPSGSYEQYF
.	TRBV15	TRBJ2-7	.	TGTGCCACCAGCAGAGGGGGAGACGGGTGGGGAGAGCAGTACTTC	CATSRGGDGWGEQYF
.	TRBV4-1	TRBJ2-6	.	TGCGCCAGCAGCCACCCCGGAGGGACGGCCAACGTCCTGACTTTC	CASSHPGGTANVLTF
.	TRBV4-3	TRBJ2-1	TRBD1	TGCGCCAGCAGCCAAGCTGGACAGGGGGCCGATGAGCAGTTCTTC	CASSQAGQGADEQFF
.	TRBV9	TRBJ2-1	.	TGTGCCAGCAGCGTAGGGAGTAGCCAACTCCCCAATGAGCAGTTCTTC	CASSVGSSQLPNEQFF
.	TRBV5-4	TRBJ2-7	TRBD2	TGTGCCAGCAGCTTCGGGCTAGCGGACTCCTACGAGCAGTACTTC	CASSFGLADSYEQYF
.	TRBV7-8	TRBJ2-7	.	TGTGCCAGCAGCTCCCTAAAAAGGGGCGGCCGCCACGAGCAGTACTTC	CASSSLKRGGRHEQYF
.	TRBV11-2	TRBJ1-2	TRBD1	TGTGCCAGCAGCCCGGGACAGAGCTATGGCTACACCTTC	CASSPGQSYGYTF
.	TRBV7-9	TRBJ2-1	TRBD1	TGTGCCAGCAGCGACTGGTTAGGGGGCAGGTCGAGTGAGCAGTTCTTC	CASSDWLGGRSSEQFF
.	TRBV7-2	TRBJ1-4	TRBD1	TGTGCCAGCAGCCACACCGGGACAGTGGATGAAAAACTGTTTTTT	CASSHTGTVDEKLFF